Listed below are T cell receptor beta chains from one sample, sequenced in a study of cytotoxic CD8 clonotypes in ibrutinib-treated CLL. Libraries were prepared by immunoSEQ multiplex PCR; TCRdb keeps only in-frame clonotypes and omits some of them. Seen here are 250,000 to 350,000 clones, around 69% observed once, and the top ten hold approximately 5.1%. Sequenced material: PBMCs, taken at disease progression, from a patient treated with ibrutinib. These receptors originate from a human donor with chronic lymphocytic leukemia. The conserved cysteine and the conserved F or W are not part of the CDR3 here. The D gene is left open where the match is weak.

D: NA
V: TRBV10-3
CDR3: AIRMTDYGYT

D: NA
V: TRBV27
CDR3: ASSLGGPYEQY

D: NA
V: TRBV2
CDR3: ASRQDSTEAF

D: NA
V: TRBV5-1
CDR3: ASSQGPGKVLDGYT

D: TRBD1
V: TRBV5-1
CDR3: ASSVTGETTQY

D: NA
V: TRBV11-3
CDR3: ASSLGRGLSTDTQY

D: NA
V: TRBV12-2
CDR3: ASRLEGCGSGHGRNQPQH

D: NA
V: TRBV19
CDR3: ASLGHNEQF

D: NA
V: TRBV5-1
CDR3: ASSRQYSTGELF

D: TRBD2
V: TRBV10-3
CDR3: AISALAGVADTQY

D: TRBD1
V: TRBV5-1
CDR3: ASSLGQGLNSPLH

D: TRBD2
V: TRBV14
CDR3: ASSAENPLAGVNEQF

D: NA
V: TRBV28
CDR3: ASSLFRGFWYGYT

D: NA
V: TRBV18
CDR3: ASSPASQERETQY

D: NA
V: TRBV20-1
CDR3: SARRDEKLF

D: NA
V: TRBV18
CDR3: ASSLTTGDTQY

D: TRBD1
V: TRBV7-8
CDR3: ASSLRDRGGSGANVLT

D: TRBD2
V: TRBV18
CDR3: ASSPPVLAGVLDTQY

D: TRBD2
V: TRBV7-2
CDR3: ASSIAGAYEQY

D: TRBD1
V: TRBV25-1
CDR3: ASTDRETDTQY